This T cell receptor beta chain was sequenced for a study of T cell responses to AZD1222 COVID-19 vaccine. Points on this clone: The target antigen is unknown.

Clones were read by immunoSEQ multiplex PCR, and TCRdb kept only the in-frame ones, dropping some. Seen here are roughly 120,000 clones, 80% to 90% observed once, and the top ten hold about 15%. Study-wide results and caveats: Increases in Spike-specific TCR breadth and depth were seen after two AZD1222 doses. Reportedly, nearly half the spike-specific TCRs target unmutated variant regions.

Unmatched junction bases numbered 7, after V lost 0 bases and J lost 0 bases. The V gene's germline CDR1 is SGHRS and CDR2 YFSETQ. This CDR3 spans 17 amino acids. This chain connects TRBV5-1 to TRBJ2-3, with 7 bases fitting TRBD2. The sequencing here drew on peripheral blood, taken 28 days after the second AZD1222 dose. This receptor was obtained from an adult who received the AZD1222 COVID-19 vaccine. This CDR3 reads CASSLEASGSSTDTQYF. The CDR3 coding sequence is TGCGCCAGCAGCTTGGAGGCTAGCGGTTCTAGCACAGATACGCAGTATTTT.